The 31 T cell receptor beta chains below come from one sample, sequenced in a study of cytomegalovirus exposure and HLA in healthy donors. Vbeta (60) and Jbeta (13) primers were used in the PCR. Data came from immunoSEQ multiplex PCR; TCRdb stores just in-frame clones and leaves some out. The data hold around 130,000 clones, with over 60% observed a single time. The source material was PBMCs. The receptors were gathered from a woman aged 55-70 years in good health and CMV-seronegative.

The rearrangement uses TRBV7-9 and TRBJ2-1, with 9 bases identical to TRBD2. The CDR3 spans 16 residues. Germline CDR1 is SEHNR and CDR2 is FQNEAQ (reference sequence). Trimming took 1 base from V and 6 from J; bases not matched to a gene: 7. The DNA of the CDR3 is TGTGCCAGCAGCTTAGTAGGCGGGAGGGCTTCCAATGAGCAGTTCTTC. Residues: CASSLVGGRASNEQFF.

This clone was picked up one time. V is TRBV7-8 and J is TRBJ2-4; tentatively, D is TRBD1 (5 bases). Trimming left V 6 bases short and J 2 bases short, with 11 bases between. Germline lookup yields CDR1 SGHVS and CDR2 FQNEAQ. The CDR3 spans 14 residues. CDR3 region: CASSEDSTKNIQYF. The CDR3 bases are TGTGCCAGCAGTGAAGACAGCACCAAAAACATTCAGTACTTC.

The chain combines TRBV7-9 with TRBJ2-7; 7 bases are shared with TRBD1. Germline V gene sequence: CDR1 SEHNR, CDR2 FQNEAQ (reference sequence). V shed 5 bases, J shed 0 bases, and the junction held 7 bases outside the gene matches. This CDR3 has 15 residues. The DNA of the CDR3 is TGTGCCAGCAGCCCCAGGGGACAGAGCTCCTACGAGCAGTACTTC. Translated, it gives CASSPRGQSSYEQYF.

The chain couples TRBV28 to TRBJ2-1; 8 positions match TRBD2. V lost 5 bases to trimming and J lost 10 bases; unmatched junction nucleotides: 4. This CDR3 is 12 amino acids long. Germline lookup yields CDR1 MDHEN and CDR2 SYDVKM. DNA of the CDR3: TGTGCCAGCAGTGGACGGGGGGGAGAGCAGTTCTTC. Its protein is CASSGRGGEQFF.

This clone was counted between two and nine times. This chain links TRBV28 with TRBJ1-1; tentative D call: TRBD1 (6 bases). This CDR3 region has 14 residues. The germline CDR1 and CDR2 sequences are MDHEN and SYDVKM. Trimming cost V 4 bases and J 0 bases, with 9 bases left between them. CDR3 loop: CASSYGQLNTEAFF. The CDR3 DNA reads TGTGCCAGCAGTTATGGACAGCTGAACACTGAAGCTTTCTTT.

The chain couples TRBV30 to TRBJ1-3; 8 bases map to TRBD1. With V trimmed by 4 bases and J by 1 base, 6 bases remained unmatched. This CDR3 region has 15 residues. The germline CDR1 and CDR2 sequences are GTSNPN and SVGIG (reference sequence). CDR3 region: CAWKRGQASGNTIYF. CDR3 in DNA: TGTGCCTGGAAGAGGGGACAGGCGTCTGGAAACACCATATATTTT.

The genes are TRBV18 and TRBJ2-5; TRBD2 agrees at 11 bases. This CDR3 is built from 16 residues. CDR1 and CDR2 from the germline V gene are KGHSH and LQKENI. V was clipped by 2 bases and J by 2 bases; unmatched bases: 4. The CDR3 bases are TGTGCCAGCTCACCATCGACTAGCGGGGTTCAAGAGACCCAGTACTTC. Residues: CASSPSTSGVQETQYF.

The V and J genes are TRBV18 and TRBJ1-1, with 8 bases identical to TRBD1. Germline V CDR1 and CDR2: KGHSH, LQKENI. The CDR3 spans 15 residues. Trimming at V came to 2 bases and at J to 8 bases, leaving 10 bases not matched to a gene. CDR3 region: CASSPSEADRAEAFF. The DNA for the CDR3 is TGTGCCAGCTCACCATCGGAAGCGGACAGGGCCGAAGCTTTCTTT.

This clone was seen a single time. The chain combines TRBV5-1 with TRBJ2-2, with a tentative D call TRBD1 (6 bases). CDR1 and CDR2 from the germline V gene are SGHRS and YFSETQ. The V end lost 0 bases, the J end lost 0 bases, and 9 bases lay between the germline ends. This CDR3 is 16 amino acids long. The CDR3 DNA follows: TGCGCCAGCAGCTTGGGTGACAGGACGAACACCGGGGAGCTGTTTTTT. Amino acids: CASSLGDRTNTGELFF.

This sequence joins TRBV4-2 and TRBJ1-2, with 8 bases lining up with TRBD1. CDR3 length: 15 amino acids. Germline CDR1 is LGHNA and CDR2 is YNFKEQ. The ends lost 4 bases at V and 3 bases at J; junction bases unmatched: 7. The CDR3 reads CASSPGQGPDYGYTF. The CDR3 coding sequence is TGTGCCAGCAGCCCTGGACAGGGCCCAGACTATGGCTACACCTTC.

The rearrangement joins TRBV7-8 to TRBJ2-2; TRBD1 matches 10 bases. Germline trimming cut 5 bases from V and 4 bases from J; bases unmatched to any gene: 10. Germline V lookup: CDR1 SGHVS, CDR2 FQNEAQ. The CDR3 extends over 17 amino acids. The CDR3 is CASSTRTGQGTTGELFF. The CDR3 DNA is TGTGCCAGCAGCACTCGGACGGGACAGGGGACCACCGGGGAGCTGTTTTTT. The whole variable domain, filled in from reference TRBV7-8 and TRBJ2-2, reads GAGVSQSPRYKVAKRGQDVALRCDPISGHVSLFWYQQALGQGPEFLTYFQNEAQLDKSGLPSDRFFAERPEGSVSTLKIQRTQQEDSAVYLCASSTRTGQGTTGELFFGEGSRLTVL.

The chain is built from TRBV7-2 and TRBJ1-3; no clear D. CDR3 length equals 13 residues. V was clipped by 2 bases and J by 4 bases, with 6 bases between them. Germline V CDR1 and CDR2: SGHTA, FQGNSA. In DNA form, the CDR3 reads TGTGCCAGCAGCTTACTTTTGGGAAACACCATATATTTT. This codes for CASSLLLGNTIYF.

In this sample, this clone turned up a few times. The CDR3 spells CSVFQDRVEQYF. The CDR3 nucleotides read TGCAGCGTTTTTCAGGACAGGGTCGAGCAGTACTTC. The V and J genes are TRBV29-1 and TRBJ2-7, with 8 nucleotides matching TRBD1. CDR3 length equals 12 residues. Unmatched junction bases numbered 6, after V lost 5 bases and J lost 6 bases. Germline loops: CDR1 SQVTM, CDR2 ANQGSEA.

This chain joins TRBV27 and TRBJ2-1; D is possibly TRBD1 (5 bases). This CDR3 has 13 amino acids. V was pared by 2 bases and J by 3 bases, with 5 bases between. CDR1 and CDR2 (germline): MNHEY, SMNVEV (reference sequence). CDR3 sequence: CASSLDSYNEQFF. DNA for the CDR3: TGTGCCAGCAGTTTAGACAGCTACAATGAGCAGTTCTTC.

The gene calls are TRBV5-6 and TRBJ1-2; TRBD1 agrees at 9 bases. The V and J ends lost 4 bases and 2 bases, in that order; junction bases with no gene match: 3. Germline V gene lookup returns CDR1 SGHDT and CDR2 YYEEEE. CDR3 length equals 14 residues. CDR3 loop: CASSRGQGNYGYTF. The CDR3 DNA is TGTGCCAGCAGCCGTGGACAGGGGAACTATGGCTACACCTTC.

This chain uses TRBV18 with TRBJ1-3; 9 nucleotides line up with TRBD1. V lost 6 bases and J lost 4; bases outside the gene matches: 7. Germline V gene data show CDR1 as KGHSH and CDR2 as LQKENI. The CDR3 runs to 15 residues. CDR3 nucleotide sequence: TGTGCCAGCTCCCCTGAACAGGGGGCGGGAAACACCATATATTTT. Its protein product is CASSPEQGAGNTIYF.

V gene TRBV18 combines with J gene TRBJ2-5, with 7 bases that match TRBD1. Germline-derived CDR1 and CDR2 are KGHSH and LQKENI. The ends lost 6 bases at V and 2 bases at J; junction bases unmatched: 3. CDR3 length: 13 amino acids. The CDR3 loop reads CASSWTGQETQYF. The CDR3 nucleotides read TGTGCCAGCTCCTGGACAGGTCAAGAGACCCAGTACTTC.

The chain joins TRBV27 to TRBJ2-7, with TRBD1 matching 8 bases. V shed 1 base, J shed 3 bases, and the junction held 5 bases outside the gene matches. Germline CDR1 and CDR2: MNHEY and SMNVEV (reference sequence). The CDR3 is 15 amino acids. Written as DNA, the CDR3 is TGTGCCAGCAGTTTATATGGTGACAGGGGCTACGAGCAGTACTTC. Translated, it gives CASSLYGDRGYEQYF.

The genes are TRBV7-2 and TRBJ2-1; D is possibly TRBD2 (6 bases). The germline CDR1 and CDR2 sequences are SGHTA and FQGNSA. The CDR3 loop spans 12 amino acids. The V gene lost 6 bases and the J gene lost 7 bases, with 10 bases spanning the gap. The DNA for the CDR3 is TGTGCCAGCAGTATACGGGGGAATGAGCAGTTCTTC. Residues: CASSIRGNEQFF.

The rearrangement links TRBV6-6 to TRBJ2-7, with 11 positions matching TRBD2. Germline loops: CDR1 MNHNY, CDR2 SVGAGI (reference sequence). The V gene end was trimmed by 5 bases and the J gene end by 2 bases; junction bases not matched to a gene: 5. CDR3 length equals 15 residues. CDR3: CASSPGLAGPYEQYF. CDR3 DNA sequence: TGTGCCAGCAGTCCCGGACTAGCGGGCCCCTACGAGCAGTACTTC.

This clone was seen only a few times. The chain uses TRBV28 and TRBJ2-2; 7 bases fit TRBD1. The trim removed 10 bases at V and 0 bases at J, leaving 5 bases unmatched. The CDR3 is made up of 14 amino acids. CDR1 and CDR2 from the germline V gene are MDHEN and SYDVKM. The CDR3 loop reads CAITGTANTGELFF. The CDR3 nucleotides read TGTGCCATCACCGGGACAGCGAACACCGGGGAGCTGTTTTTT.

This clone has just a few counts. The chain recombines TRBV30 with TRBJ2-1; a weak D match, TRBD1 (5 bases). Germline V lookup: CDR1 GTSNPN, CDR2 SVGIG (reference sequence). The ends were cut back, 0 bases at V and 3 bases at J, with 18 bases in the middle. The length of the CDR3 is 17 residues. Here the CDR3 reads CAWSVPLGRAIYNEQFF. The CDR3 DNA sequence: TGTGCCTGGAGTGTACCACTGGGCAGGGCTATCTACAATGAGCAGTTCTTC.

This chain links TRBV19 with TRBJ1-2; 8 bases are a match to TRBD1. The CDR3 has 13 amino acids. The J segment lost 4 bases and the V segment lost 7 bases, leaving 5 bases of the junction unmatched. In germline, CDR1 is LNHDA, CDR2 SQIVND (reference sequence). CDR3 sequence reads: CASTQQGVYGYTF. The CDR3 DNA reads as TGTGCCAGTACCCAACAGGGGGTCTATGGCTACACCTTC.

Here the CDR3 reads CASSFGGRNTGELFF. CDR3 coding DNA: TGTGCCAGCAGCTTTGGCGGGAGGAACACCGGGGAGCTGTTTTTT. The chain carries TRBV5-4 and TRBJ2-2, with 7 bases identical to TRBD2. V trimming: 2 bases; J trimming: 1 base; junction bases outside the gene matches: 2. Germline V gives CDR1 SGHNT, CDR2 YYREEE (reference sequence). This CDR3 has 15 residues.

The CDR3 sequence is CASSSRGGGDYGYTF. The DNA of the CDR3 is TGTGCCAGCTCATCCCGCGGGGGTGGGGATTATGGCTACACCTTC. This rearrangement joins TRBV18 to TRBJ1-2, with D maybe TRBD1 (5 bases). There are 15 residues in the CDR3. The V end was cut by 5 bases, the J end by 5 bases, with 18 bases between. Germline values: CDR1 KGHSH, CDR2 LQKENI.

The chain carries TRBV5-1 and TRBJ2-7, with 8 bases lining up with TRBD1. V shed 0 bases and J 6 bases; nucleotides not matched to a gene: 11. Germline CDR1 reads SGHRS; CDR2 reads YFSETQ. The CDR3 is 16 amino acids. CDR3 nucleotides: TGCGCCAGCAGCTTGGACCCGGACAGGGCGACGGGCGAGCAGTACTTC. Protein sequence: CASSLDPDRATGEQYF.

The CDR3 DNA follows: TGTGCCAGCACCGATCGGGGGGTCTCCTACGAGCAGTACTTC. Protein: CASTDRGVSYEQYF. This chain uses TRBV5-4 with TRBJ2-7; 7 nucleotides align to TRBD2. Germline V lookup: CDR1 SGHNT, CDR2 YYREEE (reference sequence). The CDR3 sequence is 14 residues long. J gave up 0 bases and V 6 bases, and 6 bases lay outside the gene matches.

The chain employs TRBV19 and TRBJ2-1, with 11 bases identical to TRBD2. The trim removed 6 bases at V and 4 bases at J, leaving 5 bases unmatched. Germline CDR1 LNHDA, CDR2 SQIVND (reference sequence). The CDR3 sequence is 15 residues long. The CDR3 DNA sequence: TGTGCCAGTAGCGAAACTAGCGGGGGATACAATGAGCAGTTCTTC. Translating gives CASSETSGGYNEQFF.

This sequence joins TRBV5-1 and TRBJ1-2; 7 bases fit TRBD1. J was trimmed by 4 bases and V by 5 bases; bases with no gene match: 8. The CDR3 is 14 residues long. Germline assignment: CDR1 SGHRS and CDR2 YFSETQ. CDR3 residues: CASRPDRQGYGYTF. In DNA form, the CDR3 reads TGCGCCAGCAGACCCGATCGACAGGGCTATGGCTACACCTTC.

This clone was observed once. The chain is built from TRBV5-1 and TRBJ2-5; 9 bases match TRBD2. CDR3 length equals 16 residues. Germline trimming cut 4 bases from V and 6 bases from J; bases unmatched to any gene: 13. CDR1 and CDR2 (germline): SGHRS, YFSETQ. The CDR3 sequence: CASSKGTGTSLQTQYF. CDR3 nucleotide sequence: TGCGCCAGCAGCAAAGGAACCGGGACTAGCCTCCAGACCCAGTACTTC. The full variable domain, with the rest looked up from reference TRBV5-1 and TRBJ2-5, is KAGVTQTPRYLIKTRGQQVTLSCSPISGHRSVSWYQQTPGQGLQFLFEYFSETQRNKGNFPGRFSGRQFSNSRSEMNVSTLELGDSALYLCASSKGTGTSLQTQYFGPGTRLLVL.

The V gene is TRBV19, the J gene TRBJ2-5; 14 bases fit TRBD2. Germline CDR1 LNHDA, CDR2 SQIVND (reference sequence). The CDR3 loop spans 14 amino acids. Trimming at V came to 9 bases and at J to 5 bases, leaving 5 bases not matched to a gene. The CDR3: CASPGLAGVETQYF. The CDR3 nucleotides read TGTGCCAGCCCGGGACTAGCGGGAGTGGAGACCCAGTACTTC.